One sample yielded the 27 T cell receptor beta chains listed below, sequenced in a study of CD8+ T cells in alopecia areata. Treatment noted: oral pan-JAK inhibitor, 5-10 mg twice daily. Extraction of RNA preceded its reverse transcription into cDNA, which served as the sequencing template. Generated by immunoSEQ multiplex PCR, the TCRdb table keeps only in-frame clones and is missing some. The top ten hold roughly a quarter of the sample, which has about 110,000 clones, 84% seen once. Here the sequenced sample was CD8+ T cells sorted from blood, taken at week 24, from a patient treated with tofacitinib. These receptors were taken from a human donor with alopecia areata.

There are a few counts of this clone. The rearrangement joins TRBV6-4 to TRBJ1-6; TRBD1 is a possible D gene (5 bases). Looked up from germline, CDR1 is MRHNA and CDR2 is SNTAGT. V shed 4 bases and J shed 7 bases, with 8 bases lying between them. CDR3 length equals 13 residues. In DNA form, the CDR3 reads TGTGCCAGCAGTGTCCGGGACAATTCACCCCTCCACTTT. Translation: CASSVRDNSPLHF.

The chain links TRBV4-1 to TRBJ2-7, with D perhaps TRBD1 (5 bases). The germline V gene has CDR1 MGHRA and CDR2 YSYEKL. Trimming took off 4 bases at V and 2 bases at J, with 15 bases between the two ends. There are 15 residues in the CDR3. CDR3 nucleotide sequence: TGCGCCAGCAGCCCCGACAGCCAAGAGCCCTACGAGCAGTACTTC. Amino acids: CASSPDSQEPYEQYF.

The chain uses TRBV11-2 and TRBJ2-1; D possibly corresponds to TRBD1 (6 bases). The germline V gene encodes CDR1 SGHAT and CDR2 FQNNGV. Trimming cost V 3 bases and J 6 bases, with 9 bases left between them. The CDR3 length is 13 residues. The DNA of the CDR3 is TGTGCCAGCAGCTTCAGGGGTATCAATGAGCAGTTCTTC. Amino acid sequence: CASSFRGINEQFF.

The DNA of the CDR3 is TGCGCCAGCAGCCAGCAGGGGAACTACGAGCAGTACTTC. Protein sequence: CASSQQGNYEQYF. This chain joins TRBV4-1 and TRBJ2-7, with D perhaps matching TRBD1 (6 bases). With 3 bases removed from V and 3 bases from J, the gap between germline ends came to 9 bases. Germline V gene sequence: CDR1 MGHRA, CDR2 YSYEKL. This CDR3 contains 13 residues.

This clone occurred once. The rearrangement joins TRBV5-1 to TRBJ1-1; D may be TRBD1 (5 bases). The V and J ends lost 4 bases and 3 bases respectively, with 16 bases between them. Germline V CDR1 and CDR2: SGHRS, YFSETQ. The CDR3 sequence is 15 residues long. CDR3 protein: CASSKKPTDYTEAFF. CDR3 coding DNA: TGCGCCAGCAGCAAAAAACCGACAGACTACACTGAAGCTTTCTTT.

The chain has TRBV9 and TRBJ2-7, with D uncertain. CDR1 and CDR2 from the germline V gene are SGDLS and YYNGEE. V was cut by 2 bases and J by 5 bases, with 11 bases left in between. The CDR3 consists of 13 residues. In DNA form, the CDR3 reads TGTGCCAGCAGCGTTGGTAGTTTCAACGAGCAGTACTTC. It yields the protein CASSVGSFNEQYF.

V gene TRBV6-6 combines with J gene TRBJ2-7, with D uncertain. Trimming removed 8 bases at V and 3 bases at J, with 8 bases between. In germline, CDR1 is MNHNY, CDR2 SVGAGI (reference sequence). The CDR3 covers 11 residues. CDR3 DNA: TGTGCCAGCGGGCCGATCTACGAGCAGTACTTC. It specifies CASGPIYEQYF.

This chain links TRBV5-8 with TRBJ2-3, with 8 nucleotides matching TRBD2. Looked up from germline, CDR1 is SGHTS and CDR2 is YDEGEE. There are 15 residues in the CDR3. The V segment lost 3 bases and the J segment 0 bases; nucleotides outside the gene matches: 3. CDR3: CASSSGGASTDTQYF. Written as DNA, the CDR3 is TGTGCCAGCAGCTCGGGGGGGGCTAGCACAGATACGCAGTATTTT.

This clone was recorded only once. This probably arose from a read error, given a far larger clone one base away. The identical CDR3 is also encoded by other nucleotide sequences in the sample. This chain links TRBV10-3 with TRBJ2-1; 9 bases are shared with TRBD1. Germline V gene data show CDR1 as ENHRY and CDR2 as SYGVKD. The CDR3 spans 14 residues. The DNA of the CDR3 is TGCGCCATCAGCCCCGGGACAGGGTTTGATGAGCAGTTCTTC. This translates into CAISPGTGFDEQFF.

This rearrangement joins TRBV7-9 to TRBJ2-3, with D possibly called TRBD1 or TRBD2 (6 bases each). Trimming took off 1 base at V and 0 bases at J, with 20 bases between the two ends. CDR3 size: 19 residues. CDR1 is SEHNR, CDR2 FQNEAQ, per germline (reference sequence). The CDR3 loop is CASSLEISGGGISTDTQYF. The CDR3 coding sequence is TGTGCCAGCAGCTTAGAGATATCCGGGGGCGGAATTAGCACAGATACGCAGTATTTT.

This chain connects TRBV4-2 to TRBJ2-1; a possible D gene is TRBD2 (6 bases). V lost 0 bases, J lost 5 bases, and 8 bases lay in between. CDR3 length equals 14 residues. CDR1 is LGHNA and CDR2 is YNFKEQ in the germline V gene. The CDR3 loop reads CASSQDRGDNEQFF. The CDR3 DNA reads TGTGCCAGCAGCCAAGATCGCGGGGACAATGAGCAGTTCTTC.

V usage is TRBV29-1 and J usage is TRBJ1-4; weak D call: TRBD1 (6 bases). The germline CDR1 and CDR2 sequences are SQVTM and ANQGSEA. This CDR3 has 11 residues. V lost 5 bases to trimming and J lost 8 bases, with 9 bases between them. The CDR3 DNA follows: TGCAGCGTTCCTAGGGGGGAAAAACTGTTTTTT. This gives the protein CSVPRGEKLFF.

The chain has TRBV7-9 and TRBJ2-7; 8 nucleotides align to TRBD2. The CDR3 covers 15 residues. Germline CDR1 SEHNR, CDR2 FQNEAQ (reference sequence). The junction had 3 bases not matched to a gene; V was cut back by 2 bases and J by 0 bases. CDR3 DNA sequence: TGTGCCAGCAGCTTAAGCAGCGGGGGCTCCTACGAGCAGTACTTC. Translating gives CASSLSSGGSYEQYF. Full variable domain (missing parts from reference TRBV7-9 and TRBJ2-7): DTGVSQNPRHKITKRGQNVTFRCDPISEHNRLYWYRQTLGQGPEFLTYFQNEAQLEKSRLLSDRFSAERPKGSFSTLEIQRTEQGDSAMYLCASSLSSGGSYEQYFGPGTRLTVT.

The gene calls are TRBV9 and TRBJ2-1, with TRBD1 matching over 7 bases. Germline lookup yields CDR1 SGDLS and CDR2 YYNGEE. The CDR3 spans 17 residues. The ends lost 3 bases at V and 8 bases at J; junction bases unmatched: 17. The chain's CDR3 is CASSESPTGRVIDEQFF. The CDR3 DNA sequence: TGTGCCAGCAGCGAGAGCCCGACAGGGCGGGTAATCGATGAGCAGTTCTTC.

The chain is built from TRBV10-3 and TRBJ2-1; no clear D gene. V gave up 2 bases and J gave up 0 bases, with 14 bases separating them. CDR3 length equals 17 residues. CDR1 and CDR2 from the germline V gene are ENHRY and SYGVKD. The DNA for the CDR3 is TGTGCCATCAGTGAGGACCTTCCCCAGAGCTCCTACAATGAGCAGTTCTTC. Protein sequence: CAISEDLPQSSYNEQFF.

This rearrangement joins TRBV7-8 to TRBJ1-4; D possibly corresponds to TRBD1 (6 bases). There are 15 residues in the CDR3. Germline loops: CDR1 SGHVS, CDR2 FQNEAQ. Between the trimmed V and J ends, which lost 1 base and 8 bases, there was a span of 14 bases. The CDR3: CASSLGGGRGEKLFF. CDR3 sequence (DNA): TGTGCCAGCAGCTTAGGAGGGGGGCGCGGAGAAAAACTGTTTTTT.

The genes are TRBV11-2 and TRBJ2-1; the D call may be TRBD1 or TRBD2 (5 bases each). The V and J ends lost 5 bases and 3 bases respectively, with 11 bases between them. CDR3 length equals 14 residues. Germline lookup yields CDR1 SGHAT and CDR2 FQNNGV. The CDR3 is CASSTGASYNEQFF. CDR3 bases: TGTGCCAGCAGCACCGGGGCAAGCTACAATGAGCAGTTCTTC.

The gene calls are TRBV27 and TRBJ2-6; the D call may be TRBD1 or TRBD2 (5 bases each). Between the trimmed V and J ends, which lost 5 bases and 9 bases, there was a span of 17 bases. CDR1 is MNHEY, CDR2 SMNVEV, per germline (reference sequence). The CDR3 sequence is 15 residues long. The CDR3 sequence is CASSLGTLPINVLTF. For the CDR3, the DNA is TGTGCCAGCAGTCTCGGGACCCTTCCTATCAACGTCCTGACTTTC.

The table lists this clone with a few counts. The CDR3 nucleotides are TGTGCCAGCAGTTTATCCGCGACAGGGACTATGGGCGAGCAGTACTTC. This gives the protein CASSLSATGTMGEQYF. This chain connects TRBV27 to TRBJ2-7; the D gene could be TRBD1 or TRBD2 (7 bases each). Trimming stripped 0 bases from V and 6 bases from J, with 18 bases between. Germline CDR1 is MNHEY and CDR2 is SMNVEV (reference sequence). The CDR3 totals 16 residues.

The chain combines TRBV15 with TRBJ2-7, with D uncertain. With 5 bases removed from V and 5 bases from J, the gap between germline ends came to 13 bases. CDR3 length equals 13 residues. Germline V gene sequence: CDR1 LNHNV, CDR2 YYDKDF (reference sequence). CDR3 DNA: TGTGCCACCAGCTCCCACACCGCCAACGAGCAGTACTTC. It yields the protein CATSSHTANEQYF.

V is TRBV29-1 and J is TRBJ2-5; D might be TRBD2 (7 bases). This CDR3 is built from 13 residues. Trimming left V 4 bases short and J 4 bases short, with 13 bases between. Germline-derived CDR1 and CDR2 are SQVTM and ANQGSEA. This CDR3 reads CSVVKAGAETQYF. The DNA of the CDR3 is TGCAGCGTTGTGAAGGCGGGGGCAGAGACCCAGTACTTC.

The J gene is TRBJ2-1, the V gene TRBV7-2, with 14 bases that match TRBD2. The ends lost 5 bases at V and 6 bases at J; junction bases unmatched: 3. The CDR3 consists of 15 residues. CDR1 and CDR2 (germline): SGHTA, FQGNSA. The CDR3 reads CASSPGLAGGNEQFF. CDR3 bases: TGTGCCAGCAGCCCCGGACTAGCGGGGGGCAATGAGCAGTTCTTC.

The V call is TRBV6-5, the J call TRBJ2-2; D may match TRBD1 or TRBD2 (6 bases each). This CDR3 region has 13 residues. Trimming stripped 9 bases from V and 5 bases from J, with 13 bases between. Per germline, CDR1 MNHEY and CDR2 SVGAGI. The CDR3 DNA follows: TGTGCCAGTGTGAGGGGGAGGACCGGGGAGCTGTTTTTT. Residues: CASVRGRTGELFF.

The V and J genes are TRBV30 and TRBJ2-6; D possibly uses TRBD1 or TRBD2 (5 bases each). Per the germline V gene, CDR1 is GTSNPN and CDR2 is SVGIG (reference sequence). This CDR3 has 14 residues. The V gene lost 4 bases and the J gene lost 1 base, with 8 bases spanning the gap. The CDR3 is CAWNEGSGANVLTF. CDR3 DNA sequence: TGTGCCTGGAACGAGGGGTCTGGGGCCAACGTCCTGACTTTC.

The chain has TRBV5-1 and TRBJ2-7, with D unresolved. This CDR3 has 11 amino acids. Germline CDR1 reads SGHRS; CDR2 reads YFSETQ. Deletions cut 3 bases from V and 4 bases from J, with 5 bases between. The CDR3 nucleotides read TGCGCCAGCAGCTCGGCATACGAGCAGTACTTC. Protein sequence: CASSSAYEQYF.

This rearrangement joins TRBV4-1 to TRBJ1-1, with TRBD1 matching over 9 bases. The CDR3 extends over 15 amino acids. Germline V CDR1 and CDR2: MGHRA, YSYEKL. The V gene end was trimmed by 1 base and the J gene end by 3 bases; junction bases not matched to a gene: 3. The CDR3, as DNA: TGCGCCAGCAGCCAAGGAGACAGGGGGGACACTGAAGCTTTCTTT. It translates to CASSQGDRGDTEAFF.

The chain employs TRBV9 and TRBJ2-1, with TRBD1 identical over 7 bases. The V gene's germline CDR1 is SGDLS and CDR2 YYNGEE. The ends lost 4 bases at V and 4 bases at J; junction bases unmatched: 11. The CDR3 contains 16 residues. The CDR3 loop is CASSSRTDRSYNEQFF. The DNA for the CDR3 is TGTGCCAGCAGCTCCCGGACGGACAGGTCTTACAATGAGCAGTTCTTC. Full variable domain (missing parts from reference TRBV9 and TRBJ2-1): DSGVTQTPKHLITATGQRVTLRCSPRSGDLSVYWYQQSLDQGLQFLIQYYNGEERAKGNILERFSAQQFPDLHSELNLSSLELGDSALYFCASSSRTDRSYNEQFFGPGTRLTVL.